The 25 T cell receptor beta chains below all came from one sample that was sequenced in a study of vaccination effects on CD4 cells after COVID-19. Viral peptide pool expansion of antigen-specific CD4+ T cells preceded sequencing in the ViraFEST assay. Cells that had been cultured for approximately ten days were the source of isolated CD4+ T cells. Vaccinated recipients, who were negative for nucleocapsid antibodies, had no history of SARS-CoV-2 infection. Antigens for these TCRs are unknown. The table came from immunoSEQ multiplex PCR; TCRdb's copy has only in-frame clones and leaves some out. In the table there are 50,000 or so clones, just under 80% of which are singletons. The source material was CD4+ T cells from PBMCs cultured with HCoV-OC43 spike peptides, sampled before COVID-19 vaccination. Subset meaning: HCoV-OC43 spike overlapping peptide pool stimulation. The source is a human donor who received a COVID-19 vaccine.

The chain uses TRBV7-2 and TRBJ2-3; TRBD1 is a possible D gene (6 bases). CDR3 length: 16 amino acids. The V gene lost 5 bases and the J gene lost 2 bases, with 17 bases spanning the gap. CDR1 is SGHTA and CDR2 is FQGNSA in the germline V gene. CDR3: CASSGRGNTITDTQYF. In nucleotides, the CDR3 is TGTGCCAGCAGCGGTAGGGGGAACACTATCACAGATACGCAGTATTTT.

The chain couples TRBV19 to TRBJ2-5, with no clear D. The CDR3 is 13 amino acids. Trimming shortened V by 3 bases and J by 2 bases, and 7 bases separated the two germline ends. Per the germline V gene, CDR1 is LNHDA and CDR2 is SQIVND (reference sequence). The CDR3 reads CASSMLQQETQYF. In nucleotides, the CDR3 is TGTGCCAGTAGTATGTTACAGCAAGAGACCCAGTACTTC.

The V gene is TRBV18, the J gene TRBJ1-2; D gene uncertain. The germline V gene encodes CDR1 KGHSH and CDR2 LQKENI. The CDR3 has 14 amino acids. Trimming left V 3 bases short and J 4 bases short, with 12 bases between. CDR3 bases: TGTGCCAGCTCACCCTCTCCGGGGTCCTATGGCTACACCTTC. It is translated as CASSPSPGSYGYTF.

V and J are TRBV19 and TRBJ1-5, with D possibly TRBD1 on 5 matching bases. Germline CDR1 reads LNHDA; CDR2 reads SQIVND (reference sequence). The germline V and J ends were trimmed by 5 bases and 1 base, with 15 bases remaining between them. CDR3 length: 16 amino acids. The CDR3 reads CASSWGGRRSNQPQHF. The DNA of the CDR3 is TGTGCCAGTAGTTGGGGGGGAAGGCGAAGCAATCAGCCCCAGCATTTT.

The rearrangement joins TRBV6-1 to TRBJ1-2; 8 bases align to TRBD1. The CDR3 has 14 residues. Germline values: CDR1 MNHNS, CDR2 SASEGT. V lost 2 bases and J lost 5; bases outside the gene matches: 4. CDR3 amino acids: CASSEQGAYYGYTF. As DNA, the CDR3 is TGTGCCAGCAGTGAACAGGGGGCGTATTATGGCTACACCTTC.

This sequence joins TRBV6-1 and TRBJ1-1; D is unclear. The CDR3 length is 14 residues. Trimming took 3 bases from V and 0 from J, leaving 8 bases between them. Germline V CDR1 and CDR2: MNHNS, SASEGT. CDR3 amino acids: CASSEQAMNTEAFF. The CDR3, as DNA: TGTGCCAGCAGTGAGCAGGCCATGAACACTGAAGCTTTCTTT.

The chain links TRBV7-9 to TRBJ1-4; 7 positions agree with TRBD1. Trimming took 2 bases from V and 5 from J; bases not matched to a gene: 5. The CDR3 sequence is 15 residues long. CDR1 SEHNR and CDR2 FQNEAQ come from the germline V gene (reference sequence). CDR3 nucleotide sequence: TGTGCCAGCAGCTTAAGGAGGGGGCTAAATGAAAAACTGTTTTTT. Residues: CASSLRRGLNEKLFF.

The V call is TRBV6-1, the J call TRBJ2-2; D not resolved. Trimming removed 4 bases from V and 0 bases from J, with 12 bases in between. Germline assignment: CDR1 MNHNS and CDR2 SASEGT. There are 16 residues in the CDR3. CDR3 sequence: CASSARVVANTGELFF. Written as DNA, the CDR3 is TGTGCCAGCAGTGCAAGGGTCGTCGCGAACACCGGGGAGCTGTTTTTT.

The chain couples TRBV5-1 to TRBJ1-5; no clear D. This CDR3 has 15 residues. Germline CDR1 reads SGHRS; CDR2 reads YFSETQ. Between the trimmed V and J ends, which lost 0 bases and 4 bases, there was a span of 11 bases. CDR3 DNA sequence: TGCGCCAGCAGCTTGGACTCAAGTCGGAATCAGCCCCAGCATTTT. Translating it yields CASSLDSSRNQPQHF.

This chain links TRBV28 with TRBJ1-1, with TRBD1 as a possible D gene (5 bases). V lost 6 bases, J lost 6 bases, and 17 bases lay in between. The germline CDR1 and CDR2 sequences are MDHEN and SYDVKM. This CDR3 spans 14 amino acids. CDR3 amino acids: CASSPLRGVAEAFF. CDR3 DNA sequence: TGTGCCAGCAGCCCTCTCCGGGGGGTGGCTGAAGCTTTCTTT.

The chain couples TRBV6-4 to TRBJ1-1; D ambiguous. The germline gives CDR1 MRHNA, CDR2 SNTAGT. The CDR3 runs 14 residues. V dropped 0 bases and J dropped 9 bases, with 14 bases sitting between them. The CDR3 loop reads CASSDSPETKKAFF. CDR3 nucleotide sequence: TGTGCCAGCAGTGACTCCCCTGAGACCAAGAAAGCTTTCTTT.

The gene calls are TRBV9 and TRBJ1-3, with D unclear. Trimming cost V 4 bases and J 0 bases, with 14 bases left between them. CDR1 SGDLS and CDR2 YYNGEE come from the germline V gene. The CDR3 covers 16 residues. CDR3 coding DNA: TGTGCCAGCAGCCCCCGGACGGAACACTCTGGAAACACCATATATTTT. Protein: CASSPRTEHSGNTIYF. Filled out from reference TRBV9 and TRBJ1-3, the complete variable domain reads DSGVTQTPKHLITATGQRVTLRCSPRSGDLSVYWYQQSLDQGLQFLIQYYNGEERAKGNILERFSAQQFPDLHSELNLSSLELGDSALYFCASSPRTEHSGNTIYFGEGSWLTVV.

J is TRBJ1-5 and V is TRBV5-5; D gene ambiguous. Germline V gene data show CDR1 as SGHKS and CDR2 as YYEKEE (reference sequence). Trimming took off 1 base at V and 4 bases at J, with 6 bases between the two ends. The CDR3 length is 13 residues. This CDR3 reads CASSLNVNQPQHF. The CDR3 nucleotides read TGTGCCAGCAGCTTGAACGTAAATCAGCCCCAGCATTTT.

The chain recombines TRBV12-3 or TRBV12-4 with TRBJ1-3; D is uncertain. Trimming cost V 0 bases and J 9 bases, with 6 bases left between them. The CDR3 spans 12 residues. The CDR3 region is CASSLASSTIYF. DNA for the CDR3: TGTGCCAGCAGTTTAGCGTCCAGCACCATATATTTT.

V is TRBV19 and J is TRBJ1-3; 8 nucleotides agree with TRBD1. Germline assignment: CDR1 LNHDA and CDR2 SQIVND (reference sequence). V was pared by 4 bases and J by 3 bases, with 2 bases of the junction left unmatched. The CDR3 is 14 amino acids. In nucleotides, the CDR3 is TGTGCCAGTAGTACAGGGGGCGGTGGAAACACCATATATTTT. Translated, it gives CASSTGGGGNTIYF.

By sample fraction, this clone is large. The gene calls are TRBV27 and TRBJ2-1; D possibly corresponds to TRBD2 (7 bases). This CDR3 has 15 amino acids. V gave up 2 bases and J gave up 6 bases, with 14 bases separating them. Germline CDR1 and CDR2: MNHEY and SMNVEV (reference sequence). The CDR3 sequence is CASSLRGALGNEQFF. Written as DNA, the CDR3 is TGTGCCAGCAGTTTACGGGGGGCGCTGGGCAATGAGCAGTTCTTC.

The chain links TRBV2 to TRBJ2-3; no clear D gene. This CDR3 is 12 amino acids long. From germline, CDR1 is SNHLY and CDR2 FYNNEI. The V gene lost 7 bases and the J gene lost 5 bases, with 10 bases spanning the gap. The DNA of the CDR3 is TGTGCCAGCATGTACACGGGAGATACGCAGTATTTT. Its translation is CASMYTGDTQYF. The whole variable domain, remainder taken from reference TRBV2 and TRBJ2-3, is EPEVTQTPSHQVTQMGQEVILRCVPISNHLYFYWYRQILGQKVEFLVSFYNNEISEKSEIFDDQFSVERPDGSNFTLKIRSTKLEDSAMYFCASMYTGDTQYFGPGTRLTVL.

The V gene is TRBV5-6, the J gene TRBJ2-5; D possibly uses TRBD1 or TRBD2 (6 bases each). This CDR3 has 16 residues. V lost 1 base and J 2 bases, leaving 15 bases between the germline ends. Germline CDR1 SGHDT, CDR2 YYEEEE. CDR3 sequence: CASSLSGALRQETQYF. The CDR3 DNA is TGTGCCAGCAGCTTGTCGGGGGCGTTGAGGCAAGAGACCCAGTACTTC.

This clone was observed once. V is TRBV28 and J is TRBJ2-2; weak D call: TRBD2 (7 bases). This CDR3 has 14 amino acids. The germline gives CDR1 MDHEN, CDR2 SYDVKM. Trimming shortened V by 6 bases and J by 3 bases, and 11 bases separated the two germline ends. The CDR3 protein is CASRGGLDTGELFF. CDR3 bases: TGTGCCAGCAGGGGGGGGCTTGACACCGGGGAGCTGTTTTTT.

The table lists this clone with a few counts. V gene TRBV7-8 combines with J gene TRBJ2-7; TRBD1 might be the D (5 bases). This CDR3 region has 14 residues. Germline V gene sequence: CDR1 SGHVS, CDR2 FQNEAQ. Trimming took off 3 bases at V and 3 bases at J, with 12 bases between the two ends. CDR3 bases: TGTGCCAGCAGCTTTGGGGCGGTAGTCTACGAGCAGTACGTC. Protein product: CASSFGAVVYEQYV.

The chain carries TRBV5-4 and TRBJ2-3; maybe TRBD1 (6 bases). The V gene lost 3 bases and the J gene lost 4 bases, with 12 bases spanning the gap. Germline CDR1 is SGHNT and CDR2 is YYREEE (reference sequence). The CDR3 covers 14 residues. Here the CDR3 reads CASSSQAGADTQYF. The CDR3 DNA sequence: TGTGCCAGCAGCTCCCAGGCAGGGGCAGATACGCAGTATTTT.

The rearrangement uses TRBV24-1 and TRBJ2-1; 11 bases line up with TRBD2. The CDR3 is made up of 16 amino acids. The ends lost 4 bases at V and 6 bases at J; junction bases unmatched: 7. Germline lookup yields CDR1 KGHDR and CDR2 SFDVKD. The CDR3 sequence is CATSDYSGGALNEQFF. Written as DNA, the CDR3 is TGTGCCACCAGTGACTATAGCGGGGGGGCGCTCAATGAGCAGTTCTTC.

V and J are TRBV7-2 and TRBJ2-1; D is uncertain. The CDR3 has 14 amino acids. With 2 bases removed from V and 2 bases from J, the gap between germline ends came to 7 bases. Germline V gene sequence: CDR1 SGHTA, CDR2 FQGNSA. CDR3 in amino acids: CASSLSPTYNEQFF. The CDR3 region has the DNA TGTGCCAGCAGCTTATCTCCTACCTACAATGAGCAGTTCTTC.

V is TRBV7-2 and J is TRBJ1-5; 7 nucleotides agree with TRBD1. There are 16 residues in the CDR3. Germline trimming cut 5 bases from V and 4 bases from J; bases unmatched to any gene: 11. Germline CDR1 is SGHTA and CDR2 is FQGNSA. DNA for the CDR3: TGTGCCAGCAGCCCGGTGGACAGGCCGTTTAATCAGCCCCAGCATTTT. Amino acids: CASSPVDRPFNQPQHF.

The chain carries TRBV10-3 and TRBJ1-5; 7 nucleotides align to TRBD1. CDR1 ENHRY and CDR2 SYGVKD come from the germline V gene. This CDR3 has 17 residues. V shed 3 bases and J 0 bases; nucleotides not matched to a gene: 8. The CDR3 DNA sequence: TGTGCCATCAGTGACCGGGACAGCCTCTATAGCAATCAGCCCCAGCATTTT. Translated, it gives CAISDRDSLYSNQPQHF.